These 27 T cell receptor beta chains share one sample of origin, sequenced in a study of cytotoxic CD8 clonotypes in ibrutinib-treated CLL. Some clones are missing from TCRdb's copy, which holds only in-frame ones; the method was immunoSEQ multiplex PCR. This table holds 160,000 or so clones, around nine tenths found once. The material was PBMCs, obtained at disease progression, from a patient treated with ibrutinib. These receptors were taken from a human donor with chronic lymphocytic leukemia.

Here the CDR3 reads CASSLRFGNSYEQYF. DNA for the CDR3: TGTGCCAGCAGTTTACGGTTCGGGAACTCCTACGAGCAGTACTTC. This sequence joins TRBV27 and TRBJ2-7, with a possible D match to TRBD2 (5 bases). The germline gives CDR1 MNHEY, CDR2 SMNVEV (reference sequence). This CDR3 has 15 residues. The V and J ends lost 2 bases and 0 bases respectively, with 11 bases between them.

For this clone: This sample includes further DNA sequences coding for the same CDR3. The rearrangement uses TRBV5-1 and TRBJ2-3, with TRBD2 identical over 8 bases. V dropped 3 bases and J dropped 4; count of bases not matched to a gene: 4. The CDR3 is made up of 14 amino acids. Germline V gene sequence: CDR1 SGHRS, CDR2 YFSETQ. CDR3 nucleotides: TGCGCCAGCAGCTCCTCCGGGGGGGCAGATACGCAGTATTTT. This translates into CASSSSGGADTQYF. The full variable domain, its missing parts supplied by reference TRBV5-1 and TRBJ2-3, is KAGVTQTPRYLIKTRGQQVTLSCSPISGHRSVSWYQQTPGQGLQFLFEYFSETQRNKGNFPGRFSGRQFSNSRSEMNVSTLELGDSALYLCASSSSGGADTQYFGPGTRLTVL.

In DNA, the CDR3 is TGTGCCAGCAATTATAGATTCGATGAGCAGTTCTTC. It is translated as CASNYRFDEQFF. This chain connects TRBV2 to TRBJ2-1; D gene ambiguous. V was pared by 7 bases and J by 8 bases, with 12 bases between. In germline, CDR1 is SNHLY, CDR2 FYNNEI. The CDR3 spans 12 residues.

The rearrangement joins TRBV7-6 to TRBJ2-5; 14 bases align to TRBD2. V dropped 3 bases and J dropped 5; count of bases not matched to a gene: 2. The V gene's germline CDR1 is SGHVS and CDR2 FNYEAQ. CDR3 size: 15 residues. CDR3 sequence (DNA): TGTGCCAGCAGCTTTTGGACTAGCGGGAGGGAGACCCAGTACTTC. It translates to CASSFWTSGRETQYF.

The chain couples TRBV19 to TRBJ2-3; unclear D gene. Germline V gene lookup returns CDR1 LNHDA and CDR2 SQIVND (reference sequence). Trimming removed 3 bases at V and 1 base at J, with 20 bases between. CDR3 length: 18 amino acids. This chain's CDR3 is CASSIQLSLGGGTDTQYF. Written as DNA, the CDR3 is TGTGCCAGTAGTATTCAGTTGTCCCTCGGCGGAGGCACAGATACGCAGTATTTT.

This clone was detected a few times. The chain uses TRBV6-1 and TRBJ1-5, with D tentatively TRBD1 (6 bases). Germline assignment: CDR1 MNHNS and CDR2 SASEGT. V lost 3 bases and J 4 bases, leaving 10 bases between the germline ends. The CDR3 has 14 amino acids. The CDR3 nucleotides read TGTGCCAGCAGTGACAGGGGTGGGAATCAGCCCCAGCATTTT. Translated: CASSDRGGNQPQHF.

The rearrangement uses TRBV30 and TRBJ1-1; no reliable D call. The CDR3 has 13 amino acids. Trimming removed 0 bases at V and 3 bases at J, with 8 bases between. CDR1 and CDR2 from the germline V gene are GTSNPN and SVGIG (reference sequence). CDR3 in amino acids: CAWSVQVDTEAFF. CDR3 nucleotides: TGTGCCTGGAGTGTCCAGGTAGACACTGAAGCTTTCTTT. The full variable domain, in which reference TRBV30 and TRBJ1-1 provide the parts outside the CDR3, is SQTIHQWPATLVQPVGSPLSLECTVEGTSNPNLYWYRQAAGRGLQLLFYSVGIGQISSEVPQNLSASRPQDRQFILSSKKLLLSDSGFYLCAWSVQVDTEAFFGQGTRLTVV.

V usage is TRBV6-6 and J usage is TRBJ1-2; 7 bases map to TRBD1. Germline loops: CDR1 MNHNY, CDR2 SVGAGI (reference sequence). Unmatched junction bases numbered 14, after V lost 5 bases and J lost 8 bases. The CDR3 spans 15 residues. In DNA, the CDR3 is TGTGCCAGCAGTGCAGATCCTAGACAGGGAAGGGGCTACACCTTC. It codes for CASSADPRQGRGYTF.

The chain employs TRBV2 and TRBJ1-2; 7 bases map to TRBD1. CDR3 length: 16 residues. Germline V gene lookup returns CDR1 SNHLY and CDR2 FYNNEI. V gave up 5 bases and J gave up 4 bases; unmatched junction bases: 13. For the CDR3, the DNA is TGTGCCAGCAGTCCCCGTCGGGACAGACTTCCCTATGGCTACACCTTC. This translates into CASSPRRDRLPYGYTF.

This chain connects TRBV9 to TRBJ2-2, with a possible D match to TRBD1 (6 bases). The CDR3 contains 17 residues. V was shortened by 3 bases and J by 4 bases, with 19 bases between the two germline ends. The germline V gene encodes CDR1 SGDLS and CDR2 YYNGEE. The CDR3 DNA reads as TGTGCCAGCAGCGATCGATCACAGGGCTTCGGCACCGGGGAGCTGTTTTTT. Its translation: CASSDRSQGFGTGELFF. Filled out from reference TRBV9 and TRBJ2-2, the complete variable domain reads DSGVTQTPKHLITATGQRVTLRCSPRSGDLSVYWYQQSLDQGLQFLIQYYNGEERAKGNILERFSAQQFPDLHSELNLSSLELGDSALYFCASSDRSQGFGTGELFFGEGSRLTVL.

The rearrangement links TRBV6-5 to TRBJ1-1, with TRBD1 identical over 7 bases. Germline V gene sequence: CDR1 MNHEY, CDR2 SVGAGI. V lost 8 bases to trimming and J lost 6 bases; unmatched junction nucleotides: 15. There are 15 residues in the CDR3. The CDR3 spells CASYDRVAPASEAFF. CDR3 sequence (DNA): TGTGCCAGCTACGACAGGGTAGCACCTGCCTCTGAAGCTTTCTTT.

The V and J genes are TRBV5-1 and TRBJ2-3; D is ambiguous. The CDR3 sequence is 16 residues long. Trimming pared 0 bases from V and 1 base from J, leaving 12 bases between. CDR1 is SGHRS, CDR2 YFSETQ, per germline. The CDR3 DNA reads TGCGCCAGCAGCTTGGGGCCAGGTCGGGGCACAGATACGCAGTATTTT. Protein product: CASSLGPGRGTDTQYF.

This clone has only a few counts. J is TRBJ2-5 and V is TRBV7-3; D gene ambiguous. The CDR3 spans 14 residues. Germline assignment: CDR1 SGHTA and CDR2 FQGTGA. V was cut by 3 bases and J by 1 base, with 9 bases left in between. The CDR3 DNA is TGTGCCAGCAGCTTTTTTGGCGGCCAAGAGACCCAGTACTTC. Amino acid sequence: CASSFFGGQETQYF.

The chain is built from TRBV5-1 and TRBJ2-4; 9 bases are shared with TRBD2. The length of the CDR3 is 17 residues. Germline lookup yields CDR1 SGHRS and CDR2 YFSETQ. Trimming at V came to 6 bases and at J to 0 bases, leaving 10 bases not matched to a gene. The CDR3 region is CASNWASGNEAKNIQYF. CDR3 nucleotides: TGCGCCAGCAATTGGGCTAGCGGGAACGAAGCCAAAAACATTCAGTACTTC.

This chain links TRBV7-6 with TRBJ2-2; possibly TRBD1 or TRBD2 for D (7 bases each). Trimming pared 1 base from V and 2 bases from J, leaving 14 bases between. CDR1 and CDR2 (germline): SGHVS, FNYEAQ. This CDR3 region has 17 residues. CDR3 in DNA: TGTGCCAGCAGCTTAGTGCAGGGGGGGACAAACACCGGGGAGCTGTTTTTT. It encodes CASSLVQGGTNTGELFF.

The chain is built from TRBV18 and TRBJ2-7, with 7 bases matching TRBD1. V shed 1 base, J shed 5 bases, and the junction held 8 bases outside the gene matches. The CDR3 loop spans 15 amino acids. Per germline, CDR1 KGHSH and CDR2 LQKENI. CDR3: CASSPRDRDVHEQYF. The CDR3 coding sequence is TGTGCCAGCTCACCACGCGACAGGGATGTACACGAGCAGTACTTC.

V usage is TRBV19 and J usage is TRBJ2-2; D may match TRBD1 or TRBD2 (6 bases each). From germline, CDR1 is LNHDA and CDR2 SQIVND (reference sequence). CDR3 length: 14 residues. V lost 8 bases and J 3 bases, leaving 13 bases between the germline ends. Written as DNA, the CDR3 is TGTGCCAGTTCTAAGGGGGGTGACACCGGGGAGCTGTTTTTT. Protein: CASSKGGDTGELFF.

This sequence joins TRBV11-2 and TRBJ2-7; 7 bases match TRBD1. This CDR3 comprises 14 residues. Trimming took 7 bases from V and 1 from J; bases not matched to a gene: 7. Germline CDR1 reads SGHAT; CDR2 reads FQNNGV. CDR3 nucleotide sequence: TGTGCCAGCAAGAAACAGGGGACGTCCTACGAGCAGTACTTC. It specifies CASKKQGTSYEQYF.

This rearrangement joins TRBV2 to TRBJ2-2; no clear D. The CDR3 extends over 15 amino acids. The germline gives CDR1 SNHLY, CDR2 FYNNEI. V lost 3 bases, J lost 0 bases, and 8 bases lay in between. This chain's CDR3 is CASSDRPPNTGELFF. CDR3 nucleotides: TGTGCCAGCAGTGACCGCCCACCGAACACCGGGGAGCTGTTTTTT.

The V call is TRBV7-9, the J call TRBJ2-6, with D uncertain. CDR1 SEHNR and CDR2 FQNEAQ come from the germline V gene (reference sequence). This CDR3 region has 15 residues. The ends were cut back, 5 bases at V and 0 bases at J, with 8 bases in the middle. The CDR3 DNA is TGTGCCAGCAGCCTCCGAAGCTCTGGGGCCAACGTCCTGACTTTC. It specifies CASSLRSSGANVLTF.

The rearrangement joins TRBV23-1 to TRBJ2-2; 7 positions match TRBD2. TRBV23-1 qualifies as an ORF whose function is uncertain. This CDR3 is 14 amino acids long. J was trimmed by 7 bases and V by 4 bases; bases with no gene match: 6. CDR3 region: CASSPSSGHGELFF. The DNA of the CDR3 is TGCGCCAGCAGTCCCAGTAGCGGGCACGGGGAGCTGTTTTTT.

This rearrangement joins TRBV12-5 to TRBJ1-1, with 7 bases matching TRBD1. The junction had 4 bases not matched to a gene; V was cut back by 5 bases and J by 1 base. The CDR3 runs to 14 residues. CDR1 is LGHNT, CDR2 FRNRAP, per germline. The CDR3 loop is CASGLGTANTEAFF. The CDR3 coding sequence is TGTGCTAGTGGTCTCGGGACAGCGAACACTGAAGCTTTCTTT. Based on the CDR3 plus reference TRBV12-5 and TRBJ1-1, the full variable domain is DARVTQTPRHKVTEMGQEVTMRCQPILGHNTVFWYRQTMMQGLELLAYFRNRAPLDDSGMPKDRFSAEMPDATLATLKIQPSEPRDSAVYFCASGLGTANTEAFFGQGTRLTVV.

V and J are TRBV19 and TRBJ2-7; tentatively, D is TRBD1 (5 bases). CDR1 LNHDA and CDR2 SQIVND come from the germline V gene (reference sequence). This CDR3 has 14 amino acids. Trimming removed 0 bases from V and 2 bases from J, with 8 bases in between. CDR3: CASSIDKGPYEQYF. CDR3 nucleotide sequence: TGTGCCAGTAGTATAGATAAGGGGCCCTACGAGCAGTACTTC.

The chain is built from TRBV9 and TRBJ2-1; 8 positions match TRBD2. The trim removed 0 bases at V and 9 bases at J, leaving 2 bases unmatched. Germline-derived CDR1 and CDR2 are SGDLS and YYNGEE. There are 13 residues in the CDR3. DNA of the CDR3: TGTGCCAGCAGCGTAGTTCTAGCGGGTGAGCAGTTCTTC. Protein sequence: CASSVVLAGEQFF.

Here the CDR3 DNA reads TGCGCCAGCAGTGAGGGGGGACGGGAAAACACTGAAGCTTTCTTT. Its translation is CASSEGGRENTEAFF. The V and J genes are TRBV10-1 and TRBJ1-1; the D gene is possibly TRBD1 (5 bases). The CDR3 has 15 residues. The V end lost 2 bases, the J end lost 2 bases, and 12 bases lay between the germline ends. CDR1 WNHNN and CDR2 SYGVQD come from the germline V gene (reference sequence).

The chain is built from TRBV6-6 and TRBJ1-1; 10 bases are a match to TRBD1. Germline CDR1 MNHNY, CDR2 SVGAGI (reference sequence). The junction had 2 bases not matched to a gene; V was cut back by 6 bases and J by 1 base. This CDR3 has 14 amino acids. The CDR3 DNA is TGTGCCAGCAGGACAGGGGGCAGGAACACTGAAGCTTTCTTT. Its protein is CASRTGGRNTEAFF.

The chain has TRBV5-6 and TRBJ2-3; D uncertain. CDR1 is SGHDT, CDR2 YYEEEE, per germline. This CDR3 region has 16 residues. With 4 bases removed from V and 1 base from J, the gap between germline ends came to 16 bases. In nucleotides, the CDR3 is TGTGCCAGCAGCCATACTCTAGTCTCTGGCACAGATACGCAGTATTTT. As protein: CASSHTLVSGTDTQYF.